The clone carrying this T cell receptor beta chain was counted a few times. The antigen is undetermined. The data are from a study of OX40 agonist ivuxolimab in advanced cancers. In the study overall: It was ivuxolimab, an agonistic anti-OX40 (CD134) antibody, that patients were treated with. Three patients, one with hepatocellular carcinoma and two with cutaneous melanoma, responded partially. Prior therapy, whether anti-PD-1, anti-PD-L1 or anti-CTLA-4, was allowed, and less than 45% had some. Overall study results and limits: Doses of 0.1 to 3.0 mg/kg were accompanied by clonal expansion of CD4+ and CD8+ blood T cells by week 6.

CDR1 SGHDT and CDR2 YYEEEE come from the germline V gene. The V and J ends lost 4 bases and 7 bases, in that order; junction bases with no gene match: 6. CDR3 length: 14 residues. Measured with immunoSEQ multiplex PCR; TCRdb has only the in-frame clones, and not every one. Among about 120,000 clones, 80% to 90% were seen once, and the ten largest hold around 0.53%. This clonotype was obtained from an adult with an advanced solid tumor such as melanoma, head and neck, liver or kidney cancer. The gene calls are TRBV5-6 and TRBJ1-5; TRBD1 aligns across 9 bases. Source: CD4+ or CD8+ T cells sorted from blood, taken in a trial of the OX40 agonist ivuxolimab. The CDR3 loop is CASSLGQGRQPQHF. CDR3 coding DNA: TGTGCCAGCAGCCTGGGACAGGGTCGACAGCCCCAGCATTTT.